The text below deals with one T cell receptor beta chain. Profiling relied on immunoSEQ multiplex PCR, and the TCRdb table lists in-frame clones only, not all of them. This table holds tens of thousands of clones, over 75% found once. These data originate in a study of PD-L1 blockade in urothelial cancer. Germline CDR1 SGHDN, CDR2 FVKESK. The CDR3 sequence is 16 residues long. Trimming shortened V by 0 bases and J by 1 base, and 13 bases separated the two germline ends. J is TRBJ2-7 and V is TRBV14; TRBD1 is a possible D gene (5 bases). This TCR came from a man between 65 and 85 years old with urothelial cancer. Sequences were derived from PBMCs, sampled around atezolizumab (anti-PD-L1) treatment. The CDR3 is CASSQDQSGHSYEQYF. In DNA, the CDR3 is TGTGCCAGCAGCCAAGATCAATCAGGACATTCCTACGAGCAGTACTTC.